This T cell receptor (beta chain) was sequenced during a study of blood T cell repertoires in COVID-19. Study-level information: The United States, Italy and Spain supplied acute and convalescent COVID-19 samples. T cells, B-cell-depleted T cells, or PBMCs provided the cDNA or gDNA that served as material.

Germline CDR1 and CDR2: SGHNT and YYREEE (reference sequence). The CDR3 covers 15 residues. V dropped 4 bases and J dropped 0 bases, with 11 bases sitting between them. Per the original data handling: Reference gene primer amplification gave nucleated cell count estimates. The assay was immunoSEQ multiplex PCR, and TCRdb's table has in-frame clones only and misses some. D and trimming were read from the DNA, whereas the V and J calls and clone size are those reported in that table. The repertoire holds 250,000 to 300,000 clones, roughly nine tenths seen once, with around 2.2% in the top ten. This sequence originates from a woman in her forties or fifties who had recovered from COVID-19. The sequenced sample was peripheral blood. The chain has TRBV5-4 and TRBJ2-1; maybe TRBD2 (5 bases). Written as DNA, the CDR3 is TGTGCCAGCAGCCCCGGGGTTGGCTCCTACAATGAGCAGTTCTTC. Translation: CASSPGVGSYNEQFF. Using reference TRBV5-4 and TRBJ2-1 for the parts outside the CDR3, the full variable domain is ETGVTQSPTHLIKTRGQQVTLRCSSQSGHNTVSWYQQALGQGPQFIFQYYREEENGRGNFPPRFSGLQFPNYSSELNVNALELDDSALYLCASSPGVGSYNEQFFGPGTRLTVL.